This TCR beta chain was captured by sequencing in a study of T cell repertoires in cytomegalovirus infection. TCRdb reprocessed the reads via MiXCR and lists one record per CDR3 protein. This repertoire shows 740,000 or so distinct CDR3 sequences, roughly 35% found once; its top ten account for 2.5% to 3.5%. This clonotype showed up just once. This sequence was found in a human donor in good health (CMV status not recorded). Some clones in this sample may be carry-over from other donors' samples. The material sequenced was PBMCs.

The CDR3 bases are TGTGCCAGCAACCTCGGGCGTGCTATCACAGATACGCAGTATTTT. Residues: CASNLGRAITDTQYF. V gene TRBV9 combines with J gene TRBJ2-3; no reliable D call. V shed 6 bases and J shed 2 bases, with 16 bases lying between them. This CDR3 is built from 15 residues. Germline CDR1 reads SGDLS; CDR2 reads YYNGEE. Supplemented by reference TRBV9 and TRBJ2-3, the full variable domain reads DSGVTQTPKHLITATGQRVTLRCSPRSGDLSVYWYQQSLDQGLQFLIQYYNGEERAKGNILERFSAQQFPDLHSELNLSSLELGDSALYFCASNLGRAITDTQYFGPGTRLTVL.